This TCR beta chain is drawn from a study of CD8 T cells in ankylosing spondylitis. The CDR3 is 14 amino acids. V was cut by 7 bases and J by 1 base, with 13 bases left in between. Germline V gene lookup returns CDR1 SGHDT and CDR2 YYEEEE. Preparation of TCR beta libraries was done by quantitative 5'-RACE with molecular barcodes. TCRdb fed the 5' RACE reads into MiXCR, producing one record per CDR3 protein. The sample shows 800,000 to 900,000 distinct CDR3 sequences, 12% of them seen only once. Findings of the study overall: Disease-linked clones had a CD8+ phenotype and relatively low frequency in peripheral blood. For ankylosing spondylitis blood, a TCR beta motif of under ten highly homologous variants appeared characteristic.

This clonotype appeared once. Its antigen remains unknown. What was sequenced was blood, either unsorted or a sorted T cell fraction (not recorded which). The origin of this receptor is a male donor with ankylosing spondylitis. The rearrangement joins TRBV5-6 to TRBJ2-3, with D perhaps assigned TRBD1 or TRBD2 (5 bases each). The chain's CDR3 is CASGPGRRTDTQYF. CDR3 coding DNA: TGTGCCAGCGGCCCGGGACGGCGCACAGATACGCAGTATTTT.